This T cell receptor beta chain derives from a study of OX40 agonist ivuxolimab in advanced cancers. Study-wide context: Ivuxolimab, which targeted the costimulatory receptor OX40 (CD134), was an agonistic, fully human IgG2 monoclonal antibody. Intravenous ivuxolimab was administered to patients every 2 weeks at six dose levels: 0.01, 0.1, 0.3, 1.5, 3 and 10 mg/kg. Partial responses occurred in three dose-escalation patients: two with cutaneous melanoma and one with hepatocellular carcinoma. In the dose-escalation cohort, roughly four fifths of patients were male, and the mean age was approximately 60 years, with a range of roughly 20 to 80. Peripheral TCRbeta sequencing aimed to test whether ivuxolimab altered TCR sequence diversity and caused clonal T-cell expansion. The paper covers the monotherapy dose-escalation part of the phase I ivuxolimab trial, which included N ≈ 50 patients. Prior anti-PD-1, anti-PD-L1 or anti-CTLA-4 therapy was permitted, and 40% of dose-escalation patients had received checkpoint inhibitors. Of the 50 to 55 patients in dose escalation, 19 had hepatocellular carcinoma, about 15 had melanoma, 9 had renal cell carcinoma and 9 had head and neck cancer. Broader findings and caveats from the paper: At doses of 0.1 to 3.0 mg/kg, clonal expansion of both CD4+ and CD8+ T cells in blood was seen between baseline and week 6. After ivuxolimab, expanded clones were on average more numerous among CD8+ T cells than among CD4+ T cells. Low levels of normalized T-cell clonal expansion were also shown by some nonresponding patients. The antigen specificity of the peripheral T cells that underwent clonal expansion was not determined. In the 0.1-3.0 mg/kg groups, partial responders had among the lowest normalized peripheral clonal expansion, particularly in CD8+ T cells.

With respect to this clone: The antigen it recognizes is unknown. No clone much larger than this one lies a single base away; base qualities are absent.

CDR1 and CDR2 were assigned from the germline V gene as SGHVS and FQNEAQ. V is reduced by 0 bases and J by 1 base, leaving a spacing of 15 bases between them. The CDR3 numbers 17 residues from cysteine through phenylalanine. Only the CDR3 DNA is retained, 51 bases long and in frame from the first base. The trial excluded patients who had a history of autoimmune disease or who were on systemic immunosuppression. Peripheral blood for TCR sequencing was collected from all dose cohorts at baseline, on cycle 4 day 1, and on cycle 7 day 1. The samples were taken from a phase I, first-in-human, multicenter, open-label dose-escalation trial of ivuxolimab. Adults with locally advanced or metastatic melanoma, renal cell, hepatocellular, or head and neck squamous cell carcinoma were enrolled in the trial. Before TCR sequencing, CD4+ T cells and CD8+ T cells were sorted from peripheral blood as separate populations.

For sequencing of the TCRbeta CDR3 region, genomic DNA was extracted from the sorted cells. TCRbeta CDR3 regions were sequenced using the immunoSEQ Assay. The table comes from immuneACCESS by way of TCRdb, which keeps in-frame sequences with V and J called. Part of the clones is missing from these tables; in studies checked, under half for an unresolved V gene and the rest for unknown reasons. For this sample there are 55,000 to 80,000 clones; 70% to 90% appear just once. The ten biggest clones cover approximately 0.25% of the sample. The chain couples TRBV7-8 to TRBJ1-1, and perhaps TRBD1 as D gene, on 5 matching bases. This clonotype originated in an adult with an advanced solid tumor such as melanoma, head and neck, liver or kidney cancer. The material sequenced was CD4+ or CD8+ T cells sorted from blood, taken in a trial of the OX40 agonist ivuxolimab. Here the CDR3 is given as CASSLAYTAGRNTEAFF. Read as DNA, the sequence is TGTGCCAGCAGCTTAGCGTACACGGCAGGGCGGAACACTGAAGCTTTCTTT.